The 10 T cell receptor beta chains below all came from one sample that was sequenced in a study of CD8+ T cells in alopecia areata. RNA was extracted and reverse transcribed into cDNA as the sequencing template. Data came from immunoSEQ multiplex PCR; TCRdb stores just in-frame clones and leaves some out. The sample has 200,000 or so clones; 35% to 40% are singletons. The treatment: oral pan-JAK inhibitor, 5-10 mg twice daily. The source material was CD4+ T cells sorted from blood, sampled at week 34, from a patient treated with tofacitinib. The source is a human donor with alopecia areata.

This clone was seen only a few times. The chain couples TRBV6-1 to TRBJ1-2; D is possibly TRBD1 (5 bases). CDR1 is MNHNS, CDR2 SASEGT, per germline. The germline V and J ends were trimmed by 2 bases and 4 bases, with 11 bases remaining between them. The CDR3 loop spans 14 amino acids. DNA of the CDR3: TGTGCCAGCAGTGAAAAAGGGGAGGGCTATGGCTACACCTTC. It translates to CASSEKGEGYGYTF.

This clone has only a few counts. The V call is TRBV30, the J call TRBJ2-3; possibly TRBD2 for D (6 bases). V lost 4 bases to trimming and J lost 2 bases, with 16 bases between them. Germline-derived CDR1 and CDR2 are GTSNPN and SVGIG (reference sequence). The CDR3 is 15 residues long. The CDR3 nucleotides read TGTGCCTGGAAACGGAGGGCCTTGAACACAGATACGCAGTATTTT. Protein: CAWKRRALNTDTQYF.

The V gene is TRBV30, the J gene TRBJ2-1; 8 bases align to TRBD1. CDR3 length: 15 residues. Unmatched junction bases numbered 7, after V lost 5 bases and J lost 1 base. The V gene's germline CDR1 is GTSNPN and CDR2 SVGIG (reference sequence). This CDR3 reads CAWARRDRSYNEQFF. Written as DNA, the CDR3 is TGTGCCTGGGCCCGCCGGGACAGGTCCTACAATGAGCAGTTCTTC. The whole variable domain, filled in from reference TRBV30 and TRBJ2-1, reads SQTIHQWPATLVQPVGSPLSLECTVEGTSNPNLYWYRQAAGRGLQLLFYSVGIGQISSEVPQNLSASRPQDRQFILSSKKLLLSDSGFYLCAWARRDRSYNEQFFGPGTRLTVL.

J is TRBJ1-4 and V is TRBV6-5; 7 bases are shared with TRBD1. This CDR3 has 15 amino acids. V trimming: 7 bases; J trimming: 4 bases; junction bases outside the gene matches: 9. Germline V gene sequence: CDR1 MNHEY, CDR2 SVGAGI. CDR3 sequence: CASTKRGRINEKLFF. In nucleotides, the CDR3 is TGTGCCAGCACGAAGAGGGGGCGGATTAATGAAAAACTGTTTTTT.

CDR3 in amino acids: CASSYIGGPQDTQYF. The CDR3 DNA is TGTGCCAGCAGTTACATCGGGGGGCCCCAGGATACGCAGTATTTT. This rearrangement joins TRBV6-6 to TRBJ2-3, with D possibly TRBD2 on 7 matching bases. Germline V CDR1 and CDR2: MNHNY, SVGAGI (reference sequence). The CDR3 contains 15 residues. Trimming removed 2 bases at V and 6 bases at J, with 15 bases between.

There are many counts of this clone. This CDR3 reads CASSPGGLKNIQYF. The DNA for the CDR3 is TGTGCCAGCAGTCCGGGGGGCCTCAAAAACATTCAGTACTTC. The J gene is TRBJ2-4, the V gene TRBV28; TRBD2 is a possible D gene (7 bases). Trimming removed 5 bases at V and 3 bases at J, with 11 bases between. CDR1 MDHEN and CDR2 SYDVKM come from the germline V gene. The CDR3 is 14 amino acids.

The chain is built from TRBV1 and TRBJ2-7; no DNA check was done on the table's D call, TRBD2. TRBV1 is a recognized pseudogene. The CDR3 loop spans 17 amino acids. The CDR3 coding sequence is TGCACCAGCAGCCGCCCGCTAGCGGGGGGGTCGATCTACGAGCAGTACTTC. It specifies CTSSRPLAGGSIYEQYF.

This clone was picked up a small number of times. This chain connects TRBV6-1 to TRBJ2-7; no clear D. Germline CDR1 MNHNS, CDR2 SASEGT. There are 13 residues in the CDR3. V was pared by 1 base and J by 9 bases, with 13 bases between. Written as DNA, the CDR3 is TGTGCCAGCAGTGAAGACGAGACCACGAGGCAGTACTTC. This encodes CASSEDETTRQYF.

DNA of the CDR3: TGTGCCAGCAGCCTCCCGGACCGACTTTATACGCAGTATTTT. It specifies CASSLPDRLYTQYF. The V call is TRBV14, the J call TRBJ2-3; no clear D. V lost 4 bases and J lost 7, with 15 bases in between. The CDR3 totals 14 residues. Germline V CDR1 and CDR2: SGHDN, FVKESK.

This clone turned up a few times. This sequence joins TRBV7-2 and TRBJ1-6; D is ambiguous. V lost 5 bases to trimming and J lost 0 bases, with 11 bases between them. The CDR3 length is 16 residues. CDR1 is SGHTA, CDR2 FQGNSA, per germline. The CDR3 nucleotides are TGTGCCAGCAGCCCTCAACCGCGCTCCTATAATTCACCCCTCCACTTT. Translating it yields CASSPQPRSYNSPLHF.